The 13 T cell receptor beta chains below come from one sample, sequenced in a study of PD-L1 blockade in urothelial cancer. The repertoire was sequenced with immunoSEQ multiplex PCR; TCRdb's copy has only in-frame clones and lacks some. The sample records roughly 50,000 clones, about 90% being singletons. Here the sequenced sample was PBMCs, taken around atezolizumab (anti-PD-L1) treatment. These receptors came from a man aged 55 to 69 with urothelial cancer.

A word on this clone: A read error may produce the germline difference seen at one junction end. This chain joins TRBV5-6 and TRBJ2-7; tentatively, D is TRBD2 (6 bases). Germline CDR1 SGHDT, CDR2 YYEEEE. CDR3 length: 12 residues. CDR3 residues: CASSHRTGLLTF. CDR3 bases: TGTGCCAGCAGCCACCGGACGGGACTCCTTACCTTC.

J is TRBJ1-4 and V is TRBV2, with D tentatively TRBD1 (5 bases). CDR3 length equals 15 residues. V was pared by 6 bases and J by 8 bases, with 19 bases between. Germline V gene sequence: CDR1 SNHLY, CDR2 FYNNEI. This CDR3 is CASRARANLGEKLFF. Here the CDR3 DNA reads TGTGCCAGCAGGGCCAGGGCCAATCTTGGGGAAAAACTGTTTTTT.

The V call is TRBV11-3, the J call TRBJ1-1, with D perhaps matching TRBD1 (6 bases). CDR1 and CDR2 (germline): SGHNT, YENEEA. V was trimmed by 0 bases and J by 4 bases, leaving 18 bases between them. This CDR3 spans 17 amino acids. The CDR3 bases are TGTGCCAGCAGCTTAGATCGGGGGCCAGGGGAGGGCACTGAAGCTTTCTTT. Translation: CASSLDRGPGEGTEAFF.

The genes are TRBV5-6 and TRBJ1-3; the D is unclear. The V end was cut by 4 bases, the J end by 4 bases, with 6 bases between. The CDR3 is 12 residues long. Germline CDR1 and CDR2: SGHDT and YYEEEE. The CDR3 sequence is CASSVQGNTIYF. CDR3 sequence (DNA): TGTGCCAGCAGCGTGCAGGGAAACACCATATATTTT.

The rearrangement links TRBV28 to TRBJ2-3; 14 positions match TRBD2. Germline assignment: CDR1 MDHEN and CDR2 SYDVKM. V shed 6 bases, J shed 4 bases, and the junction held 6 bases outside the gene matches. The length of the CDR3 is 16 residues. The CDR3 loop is CASSPRGLAGADTQYF. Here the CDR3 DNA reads TGTGCCAGCAGCCCCCGGGGACTAGCGGGGGCAGATACGCAGTATTTT.

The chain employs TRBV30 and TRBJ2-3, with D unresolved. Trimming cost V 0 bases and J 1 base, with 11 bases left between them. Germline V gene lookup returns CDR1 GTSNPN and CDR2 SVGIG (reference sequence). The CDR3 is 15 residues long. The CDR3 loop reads CAWSVRAARTDTQYF. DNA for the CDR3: TGTGCCTGGAGTGTACGTGCAGCGCGCACAGATACGCAGTATTTT. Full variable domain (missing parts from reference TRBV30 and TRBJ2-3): SQTIHQWPATLVQPVGSPLSLECTVEGTSNPNLYWYRQAAGRGLQLLFYSVGIGQISSEVPQNLSASRPQDRQFILSSKKLLLSDSGFYLCAWSVRAARTDTQYFGPGTRLTVL.

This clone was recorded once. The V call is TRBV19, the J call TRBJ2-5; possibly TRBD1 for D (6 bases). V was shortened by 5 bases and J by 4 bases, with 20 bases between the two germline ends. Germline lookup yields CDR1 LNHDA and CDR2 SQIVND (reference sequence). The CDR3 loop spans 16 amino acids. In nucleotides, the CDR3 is TGTGCCAGTAGTCTCTCGGCAGGGGCAAAGGGAGAGACCCAGTACTTC. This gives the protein CASSLSAGAKGETQYF.

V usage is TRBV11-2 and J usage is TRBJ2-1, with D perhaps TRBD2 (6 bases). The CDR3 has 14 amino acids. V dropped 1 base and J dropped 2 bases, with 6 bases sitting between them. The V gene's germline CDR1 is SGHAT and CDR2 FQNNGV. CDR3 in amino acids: CASSLAGAYNEQFF. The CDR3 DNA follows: TGTGCCAGCAGCTTAGCGGGGGCCTACAATGAGCAGTTCTTC.

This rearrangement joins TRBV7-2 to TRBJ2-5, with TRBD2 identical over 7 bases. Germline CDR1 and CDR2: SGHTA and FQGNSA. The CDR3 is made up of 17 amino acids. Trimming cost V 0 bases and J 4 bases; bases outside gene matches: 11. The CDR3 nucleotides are TGTGCCAGCAGCTTAGCGGGGTTGGGACTATCTGGAGAGACCCAGTACTTC. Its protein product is CASSLAGLGLSGETQYF.

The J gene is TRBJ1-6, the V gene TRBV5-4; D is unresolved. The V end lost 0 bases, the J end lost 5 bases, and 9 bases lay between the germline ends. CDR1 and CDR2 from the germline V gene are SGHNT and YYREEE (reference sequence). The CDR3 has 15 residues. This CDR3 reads CASSLVAGNNSPLHF. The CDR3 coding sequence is TGTGCCAGCAGCTTGGTGGCAGGAAATAATTCACCCCTCCACTTT.

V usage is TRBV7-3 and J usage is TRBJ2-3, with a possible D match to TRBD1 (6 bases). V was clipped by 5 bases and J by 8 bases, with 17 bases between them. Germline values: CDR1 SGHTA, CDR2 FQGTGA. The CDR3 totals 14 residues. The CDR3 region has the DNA TGTGCCAGCAGCCCGGGGACAATCCGGAGTACGCAGTATTTT. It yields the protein CASSPGTIRSTQYF.

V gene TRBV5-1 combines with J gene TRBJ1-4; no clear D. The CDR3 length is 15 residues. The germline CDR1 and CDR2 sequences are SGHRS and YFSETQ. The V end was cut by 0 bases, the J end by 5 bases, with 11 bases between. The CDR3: CASSLGLGENEKLFF. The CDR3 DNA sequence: TGCGCCAGCAGCTTGGGTCTGGGCGAGAATGAAAAACTGTTTTTT.

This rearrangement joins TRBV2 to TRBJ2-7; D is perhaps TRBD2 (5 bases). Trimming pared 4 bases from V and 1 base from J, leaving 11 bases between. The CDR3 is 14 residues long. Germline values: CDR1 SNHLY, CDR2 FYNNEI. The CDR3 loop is CASSVGGLSYEQYF. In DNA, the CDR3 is TGTGCCAGCAGTGTTGGAGGCCTTTCCTACGAGCAGTACTTC.